Listed below are T cell receptor beta chains from one sample, sequenced in a study of cytomegalovirus exposure and HLA in healthy donors. This table comes from immunoSEQ multiplex PCR, and its TCRdb copy is limited to in-frame clones, with some not included. Here the sample spans about 160,000 clones, about 85% being singletons. Sequencing was done on a sample of PBMCs. The receptors shown here come from a boy younger than 10 in good health and CMV-seronegative. The CDR3 runs from the conserved cysteine through the conserved F or W. The D gene is left open where the match is weak. Rows give clone size only sometimes, using once, few, many, or a class for an expanded clone.

CDR3nt: TGTGCCAGCAGTTTATACTTGGACGGACTCTCTGGAAACACCATATATTTT
CDR3aa: CASSLYLDGLSGNTIYF
j_gene: TRBJ1-3
v_gene: TRBV28
abundance: .
d_gene: .

CDR3nt: TGTGCCAGCAGTGAACGTAGCGGGACCTTGTATTCCTACGAGCAGTACTTC
CDR3aa: CASSERSGTLYSYEQYF
j_gene: TRBJ2-7
v_gene: TRBV6-1
abundance: .
d_gene: TRBD2

CDR3nt: TGTGCCAGCAGCGTAGGACAGGGGGCAGTTGGCTACACCTTC
CDR3aa: CASSVGQGAVGYTF
j_gene: TRBJ1-2
v_gene: TRBV13
abundance: .
d_gene: TRBD1

CDR3nt: TGTGCCAGCAGACAACAGGGGGCTAGCGGAGAGACCCAGTACTTC
CDR3aa: CASRQQGASGETQYF
j_gene: TRBJ2-5
v_gene: TRBV2
abundance: .
d_gene: TRBD1

CDR3nt: TGTGCCAGCAACTTAGGAGGAAATCGATTTAACAATGAGCAGTTCTTC
CDR3aa: CASNLGGNRFNNEQFF
j_gene: TRBJ2-1
v_gene: TRBV7-8
abundance: once
d_gene: .

CDR3nt: TGCGCCAGCAAATCTTCCGGGAGCTCCTATAATTCACCCCTCCACTTT
CDR3aa: CASKSSGSSYNSPLHF
j_gene: TRBJ1-6
v_gene: TRBV4-1
abundance: few
d_gene: .

CDR3nt: TGTGCCAGCTCGAGAAGGAACACTGAAGCTTTCTTT
CDR3aa: CASSRRNTEAFF
j_gene: TRBJ1-1
v_gene: TRBV6-5
abundance: few
d_gene: .

CDR3nt: TGTGCCAGCAGTCCCCGACCGGGACTTCTCGCCCTCCAAGAGACCCAGTACTTC
CDR3aa: CASSPRPGLLALQETQYF
j_gene: TRBJ2-5
v_gene: TRBV28
abundance: .
d_gene: .

CDR3nt: TGTGCCAGCAGCTTAGGTGAGGCTGCTTATGGCTACACCTTC
CDR3aa: CASSLGEAAYGYTF
j_gene: TRBJ1-2
v_gene: TRBV7-9
abundance: once
d_gene: .

CDR3nt: TGCAGCGTAAATAGACAGGGAAGCGATGGCTACACCTTC
CDR3aa: CSVNRQGSDGYTF
j_gene: TRBJ1-2
v_gene: TRBV29-1
abundance: .
d_gene: TRBD1

CDR3nt: TGTGCCAGCAGCGAGGACAGGGGCGCGACTGAGCAGTTCTTC
CDR3aa: CASSEDRGATEQFF
j_gene: TRBJ2-1
v_gene: TRBV9
abundance: few
d_gene: TRBD1

CDR3nt: TGTGCCACCAGCAGAGATCCGGGACTATCGACCTACAATGAGCAGTTCTTC
CDR3aa: CATSRDPGLSTYNEQFF
j_gene: TRBJ2-1
v_gene: TRBV15
abundance: .
d_gene: TRBD2

CDR3nt: TGCAGTGCTAGAGCCGGAGATACGCAGTATTTT
CDR3aa: CSARAGDTQYF
j_gene: TRBJ2-3
v_gene: TRBV20-1
abundance: .
d_gene: .

CDR3nt: TGTGCCAGTAGTTCTCCTCCCGGGACTAGCGTAGTCCACGAGCAGTACTTC
CDR3aa: CASSSPPGTSVVHEQYF
j_gene: TRBJ2-7
v_gene: TRBV19
abundance: .
d_gene: TRBD2

CDR3nt: TGCGCCAGCAGCTTGGGCTGGGGTAAGGGACAGGGAGGCAATGAGCAGTTCTTC
CDR3aa: CASSLGWGKGQGGNEQFF
j_gene: TRBJ2-1
v_gene: TRBV5-1
abundance: .
d_gene: TRBD1

CDR3nt: TGCGCCAGCAGCCTGACAGGGTTAAATTCACCCCTCCACTTT
CDR3aa: CASSLTGLNSPLHF
j_gene: TRBJ1-6
v_gene: TRBV4-1
abundance: .
d_gene: TRBD1

CDR3nt: TGTGCCAGCGGAAGGGACAGCGGAACAAGCGGGGAGCTGTTTTTT
CDR3aa: CASGRDSGTSGELFF
j_gene: TRBJ2-2
v_gene: TRBV25-1
abundance: .
d_gene: TRBD1

CDR3nt: TGTGCCAGCAGTGACTTAGCGGGAGGGACGGGTAATGAGCAGTTCTTC
CDR3aa: CASSDLAGGTGNEQFF
j_gene: TRBJ2-1
v_gene: TRBV6-4
abundance: .
d_gene: TRBD2

CDR3nt: TGTGCCAGCACGGGGACTGAAGCTTTCTTT
CDR3aa: CASTGTEAFF
j_gene: TRBJ1-1
v_gene: TRBV2
abundance: .
d_gene: .

CDR3nt: TGTGCCAGCAGCGTAGGGGAGGTAGCTGGAAACACCATATATTTT
CDR3aa: CASSVGEVAGNTIYF
j_gene: TRBJ1-3
v_gene: TRBV9
abundance: .
d_gene: .

CDR3nt: TGTGCCAGCAGGACAGGGGGCCTAGTTCAGCCCCAGCATTTT
CDR3aa: CASRTGGLVQPQHF
j_gene: TRBJ1-5
v_gene: TRBV28
abundance: once
d_gene: TRBD1

CDR3nt: TGCGCCAGCAGTTTCCCGACAGGGGAGGGGGCTGAAGCTTTCTTT
CDR3aa: CASSFPTGEGAEAFF
j_gene: TRBJ1-1
v_gene: TRBV5-1
abundance: .
d_gene: TRBD1

CDR3nt: TGTGCCAGCAGCTTTGCCTGGGGACTAGCTGGAAGCACAGATACGCAGTATTTT
CDR3aa: CASSFAWGLAGSTDTQYF
j_gene: TRBJ2-3
v_gene: TRBV11-1
abundance: few
d_gene: TRBD2

CDR3nt: TGTGCCAGCAGCTTAGGGACACCGAGCTCCTACAATGAGCAGTTCTTC
CDR3aa: CASSLGTPSSYNEQFF
j_gene: TRBJ2-1
v_gene: TRBV7-6
abundance: .
d_gene: .

CDR3nt: TGTGCCAGCAGTGAGCGACTTCTTACCGGGGAGCTGTTTTTT
CDR3aa: CASSERLLTGELFF
j_gene: TRBJ2-2
v_gene: TRBV6-1
abundance: few
d_gene: .

CDR3nt: TGTGCCAGCAGCCAATCGTCTACAGTTACTGGGGCCAACGTCCTGACTTTC
CDR3aa: CASSQSSTVTGANVLTF
j_gene: TRBJ2-6
v_gene: TRBV14
abundance: .
d_gene: .

CDR3nt: TGTGCCAGTAGTAATTGGACTAGCGGGAGCCATGAGCAGTTCTTC
CDR3aa: CASSNWTSGSHEQFF
j_gene: TRBJ2-1
v_gene: TRBV19
abundance: .
d_gene: TRBD2

CDR3nt: TGCGCCAGCAGCTTCCGGGGTACGAACACCGGGGAGCTGTTTTTT
CDR3aa: CASSFRGTNTGELFF
j_gene: TRBJ2-2
v_gene: TRBV5-1
abundance: .
d_gene: .

CDR3nt: TGTGCCAGCAGTTTAGGGGGGGCAGGGAAACTGTTTTTT
CDR3aa: CASSLGGAGKLFF
j_gene: TRBJ1-4
v_gene: TRBV6-1
abundance: .
d_gene: .

CDR3nt: TGTGCCAGCAGCCCATCGGCCGGGGAGCTGTTTTTT
CDR3aa: CASSPSAGELFF
j_gene: TRBJ2-2
v_gene: TRBV7-9
abundance: .
d_gene: .

CDR3nt: TGTGCCAGCACTGCGGGGGGGAGCACAGATACGCAGTATTTT
CDR3aa: CASTAGGSTDTQYF
j_gene: TRBJ2-3
v_gene: TRBV6-1
abundance: .
d_gene: TRBD2

CDR3nt: TGTGCCAGCAGCTTCGGGACAGGGGCGGGGGACACTGAAGCTTTCTTT
CDR3aa: CASSFGTGAGDTEAFF
j_gene: TRBJ1-1
v_gene: TRBV7-9
abundance: once
d_gene: TRBD1

CDR3nt: TGTGCCAGCAGCTTAGAGGACACAACCTATGGCTACACCTTC
CDR3aa: CASSLEDTTYGYTF
j_gene: TRBJ1-2
v_gene: TRBV7-2
abundance: .
d_gene: .

CDR3nt: TGTGCCAGCTCACCACCGGCTTTAGACAGGGGGAGTGGCTACACCTTC
CDR3aa: CASSPPALDRGSGYTF
j_gene: TRBJ1-2
v_gene: TRBV18
abundance: few
d_gene: TRBD1

CDR3nt: TGTGCCTGGACCCGGGACAGGGGGCACGGGGAGCTGTTTTTT
CDR3aa: CAWTRDRGHGELFF
j_gene: TRBJ2-2
v_gene: TRBV30
abundance: .
d_gene: TRBD1

CDR3nt: TGTGCCAGCAGTTCCGCAGGGGCCGTTCAGCCCCAGCATTTT
CDR3aa: CASSSAGAVQPQHF
j_gene: TRBJ1-5
v_gene: TRBV28
abundance: few
d_gene: .

CDR3nt: TGCGCCAGCAGCTCCAATGGGGAGTTAGCTTTCTTT
CDR3aa: CASSSNGELAFF
j_gene: TRBJ1-1
v_gene: TRBV5-1
abundance: .
d_gene: .

CDR3nt: TGTGCCAGTAGTATAATGGCAGGGATGTACTACGAGCAGTACTTC
CDR3aa: CASSIMAGMYYEQYF
j_gene: TRBJ2-7
v_gene: TRBV19
abundance: .
d_gene: .

CDR3nt: TGTGCCAGCACCCTACAAGGACAGGGGACACAAGCTTTCTTT
CDR3aa: CASTLQGQGTQAFF
j_gene: TRBJ1-1
v_gene: TRBV28
abundance: .
d_gene: TRBD1

CDR3nt: TGCGCCAGCAGCTTGGCCGGAGCGGGGGGCACAGATACGCAGTATTTT
CDR3aa: CASSLAGAGGTDTQYF
j_gene: TRBJ2-3
v_gene: TRBV5-1
abundance: .
d_gene: TRBD2

CDR3nt: TGTGCCAGCAGTGAAGTGAGGGGGCAGGGCACTGAAGCTTTCTTT
CDR3aa: CASSEVRGQGTEAFF
j_gene: TRBJ1-1
v_gene: TRBV2
abundance: .
d_gene: TRBD1

CDR3nt: TGTGCCAGCAGGGGGGGGATAGGCAATCAGCCCCAGCATTTT
CDR3aa: CASRGGIGNQPQHF
j_gene: TRBJ1-5
v_gene: TRBV27
abundance: .
d_gene: .

CDR3nt: TGTGCCAGCAGTCCCCTTGGTCCGGGAGAGCAGTTCTTC
CDR3aa: CASSPLGPGEQFF
j_gene: TRBJ2-1
v_gene: TRBV28
abundance: .
d_gene: .

CDR3nt: TGTGCCAGCTCACCAGGAGGGGTCCATCAGCCCCAGCATTTT
CDR3aa: CASSPGGVHQPQHF
j_gene: TRBJ1-5
v_gene: TRBV18
abundance: .
d_gene: .

CDR3nt: TGTGCCATCAGAGACAGGGGTGGAACTGAAGCTTTCTTT
CDR3aa: CAIRDRGGTEAFF
j_gene: TRBJ1-1
v_gene: TRBV10-3
abundance: .
d_gene: TRBD1

CDR3nt: TGTGCCAGCAGCCAACTAGCGGGAGTGAAAGAGACCCAGTACTTC
CDR3aa: CASSQLAGVKETQYF
j_gene: TRBJ2-5
v_gene: TRBV14
abundance: .
d_gene: TRBD2

CDR3nt: TGTGCCAGCAGTCTATGGGGTTGGGGGCATGGGAGTCAGCCCCAGCATTTT
CDR3aa: CASSLWGWGHGSQPQHF
j_gene: TRBJ1-5
v_gene: TRBV27
abundance: .
d_gene: .

CDR3nt: TGTGCCAGCAGTTACTCGAGGGTGGGTGGCTACACCTTC
CDR3aa: CASSYSRVGGYTF
j_gene: TRBJ1-2
v_gene: TRBV6-5
abundance: .
d_gene: .

CDR3nt: TGTGCCAGCAGCTTCCCGGGACAGGGGGTAGGGGCCTATGGCTACACCTTC
CDR3aa: CASSFPGQGVGAYGYTF
j_gene: TRBJ1-2
v_gene: TRBV5-4
abundance: once
d_gene: TRBD1

CDR3nt: TGTGCCAGCAGTGAAGGAGGCTTTCAGTACTTC
CDR3aa: CASSEGGFQYF
j_gene: TRBJ2-4
v_gene: TRBV6-1
abundance: .
d_gene: .

CDR3nt: TGTGCCAGTAGTATGGGCTCCAGCTCCTATAATTCACCCCTCCACTTT
CDR3aa: CASSMGSSSYNSPLHF
j_gene: TRBJ1-6
v_gene: TRBV19
abundance: .
d_gene: .